These T cell receptor beta chains were read from a single sample in a study of cytomegalovirus exposure and HLA in healthy donors. Produced via immunoSEQ multiplex PCR; TCRdb's table is partial and in-frame only. The sample gives about 120,000 clones, approximately 77% of which show up once; around 2% is in the top ten. The material sequenced was PBMCs. The receptor source for this set is a man aged 18-30 years in good health and CMV-seronegative. The CDR3 runs from the conserved cysteine through the conserved F or W. The D gene is left open where the match is weak. The size of a clone is reported for some rows only, either as once, few or many, or as a class for expanded clones.

J gene,V gene,clone size,CDR3 length,D gene,CDR3 DNA,CDR3 protein
TRBJ1-1,TRBV6-5,.,11,.,TGTGCCAGCATGGCAGGGGATGAAGCTTTCTTT,CASMAGDEAFF
TRBJ2-3,TRBV5-1,.,16,TRBD2,TGCGCCAGCAGCGCCAGACTAGCGGACCGCACAGATACGCAGTATTTT,CASSARLADRTDTQYF
TRBJ2-3,TRBV7-9,.,14,TRBD2,TGTGCCAGCAAAGGGCGGGGGTCCACAGATACGCAGTATTTT,CASKGRGSTDTQYF
TRBJ2-7,TRBV6-1,.,15,TRBD1,TGTGCCAGCAGGGGCTGGACAGGGGGATCAATCGAGCAGTACTTC,CASRGWTGGSIEQYF
TRBJ2-2,TRBV18,.,17,TRBD1,TGTGCCAGCTCACCACCGATGACAGGGGCAGGCACCGGGGAGCTGTTTTTT,CASSPPMTGAGTGELFF
TRBJ1-1,TRBV27,once,13,.,TGTGCCAGCAGTTTAAGAGAGAACACTGAAGCTTTCTTT,CASSLRENTEAFF
TRBJ1-1,TRBV21-1,few,16,.,TGTGCCAGCAGCAAAGCTGTCGGAGGGAAGGGAGGTGAAGCTTTCTTT,CASSKAVGGKGGEAFF
TRBJ2-7,TRBV11-2,.,15,TRBD1,TGTGCCAGCAGCTTCAGTGGGGACAGGGCTGACGAGCAGTACTTC,CASSFSGDRADEQYF
TRBJ1-3,TRBV9,few,15,TRBD1,TGTGCCAGCAGCCGCACAGGGGACCCTGGAAACACCATATATTTT,CASSRTGDPGNTIYF
TRBJ2-3,TRBV2,.,14,TRBD2,TGTGCCAGCAGTCCGGATACTAGCGTAGATACGCAGTATTTT,CASSPDTSVDTQYF
TRBJ2-2,TRBV10-3,.,16,.,TGTGCCATCAGTGACCCGGGGTTGGGTCGAGCCGGGGAGCTGTTTTTT,CAISDPGLGRAGELFF
TRBJ2-2,TRBV6-5,.,12,.,TGTGCCAGCAGCGCTCTACTGGGGGAGCTGTTTTTT,CASSALLGELFF
TRBJ1-2,TRBV14,.,16,.,TGTGCCAGCAGTCCCGAGGTGGGTGGAGGAACCCGGGGCTACACCTTC,CASSPEVGGGTRGYTF
TRBJ1-2,TRBV5-4,.,14,.,TGTGCCAGCAGCTTTAATAAGGGAGGAGAAGGCTACACCTTC,CASSFNKGGEGYTF
TRBJ2-5,TRBV6-1,.,16,TRBD2,TGTGCCAGCAGTGAAGGGCTAGCGGGGCACCAAGAGACCCAGTACTTC,CASSEGLAGHQETQYF
TRBJ1-5,TRBV19,.,15,TRBD1,TGTGCCAGTAGTACCGGACAGGGCGGAGGTCAGCCCCAGCATTTT,CASSTGQGGGQPQHF
TRBJ2-7,TRBV19,.,13,.,TGTGCCAGTAGTCGGGGGTTGGCGGACGAGCAGTACTTC,CASSRGLADEQYF
TRBJ2-3,TRBV5-4,.,16,TRBD2,TGTGCCAGCAGCTTGGGGGCAGCGGGAGCCACAGATACGCAGTATTTT,CASSLGAAGATDTQYF
TRBJ2-1,TRBV29-1,.,16,TRBD1,TGCAGCGTTTTAGAAAGACAGGGTCCGCCACAAAATGAGCAGTTCTTC,CSVLERQGPPQNEQFF
TRBJ2-7,TRBV2,.,11,.,TGTGCCAGCATTGACAGGTTAGAGCAGTACTTC,CASIDRLEQYF
TRBJ1-6,TRBV19,.,15,TRBD1,TGTGCCAGTAGTCCTTACCGGGACAGTTATTCACCCCTCCACTTT,CASSPYRDSYSPLHF
TRBJ2-3,TRBV13,.,15,TRBD2,TGTGCCAGCAGCCGGAACGCGGGGGGTCTGGATACGCAGTATTTT,CASSRNAGGLDTQYF
TRBJ2-1,TRBV2,.,14,.,TGTGCCAGCAGCCCCAGTATGGCGGTTAGTGAGCAGTTCTTC,CASSPSMAVSEQFF
TRBJ1-1,TRBV6-6,.,15,TRBD1,TGTGCCAGCAGTTACCCCGGGACAGTTAACACTGAAGCTTTCTTT,CASSYPGTVNTEAFF
TRBJ1-1,TRBV6-5,.,15,.,TGTGCCAGCAGTTACGCCCAAGGGGCTCGCGCTGAAGCTTTCTTT,CASSYAQGARAEAFF
TRBJ2-7,TRBV5-4,.,14,TRBD1,TGTGCCAGCAGCCCCCAGGGGGCGCACAACGAGCAGTACTTC,CASSPQGAHNEQYF
TRBJ2-3,TRBV11-2,.,13,.,TGTGCCAGCAGCTTAGATGGGGGGGATACGCAGTATTTT,CASSLDGGDTQYF
TRBJ2-6,TRBV7-3,.,18,TRBD1,TGTGCCAGCAGCGCGGGACAGGGGGCGACGGCTGGGGCCAACGTCCTGACTTTC,CASSAGQGATAGANVLTF
TRBJ2-3,TRBV5-1,.,15,.,TGCGCCAGCAGCTTGGAAGCGACTAGCACAGATACGCAGTATTTT,CASSLEATSTDTQYF
TRBJ1-1,TRBV5-6,.,12,.,TGTGCCAGCAGCTTGGTTAGGGAGAAAGCTTTCTTT,CASSLVREKAFF
TRBJ2-1,TRBV5-1,.,15,TRBD1,TGCGCCAGCAGATATGACAGGGGACCCTACAATGAGCAGTTCTTC,CASRYDRGPYNEQFF
TRBJ1-2,TRBV5-8,.,13,.,TGTGCCAGCCATCCCACGGGTACCTATGGCTACACCTTC,CASHPTGTYGYTF
TRBJ1-6,TRBV6-5,few,13,.,TGTGCCAGTCAGCCGGGACTTGAATCACCCCTCCACTTT,CASQPGLESPLHF
TRBJ2-5,TRBV13,.,16,TRBD1,TGTGCCAGCAGCTTAGGCCATACAGGGGATCTGGAGACCCAGTACTTC,CASSLGHTGDLETQYF
TRBJ1-1,TRBV7-9,.,13,.,TGTGCCAGCGAGGAAGAGTTGAACACTGAAGCTTTCTTT,CASEEELNTEAFF
TRBJ1-1,TRBV5-6,few,15,TRBD1,TGTGCCAGCAGCTTCTCAGACAGGGCGAACACTGAAGCTTTCTTT,CASSFSDRANTEAFF
TRBJ1-4,TRBV6-5,.,11,.,TGTGCCAGCAGTGACCGGGAACTACTGTTTTTT,CASSDRELLFF
TRBJ1-6,TRBV5-1,.,13,.,TGCGCCAGCAGCTACCAACAGGGTTCACCCCTCCACTTT,CASSYQQGSPLHF
TRBJ1-4,TRBV19,.,16,.,TGTGCCAGTAGTATGGGGAGGCAGGCGAGAAATGAAAAACTGTTTTTT,CASSMGRQARNEKLFF
TRBJ1-2,TRBV5-1,once,16,TRBD1,TGCGCCAGCAGCAGGGAGAAGACAGGGAATAACTATGGCTACACCTTC,CASSREKTGNNYGYTF
TRBJ2-6,TRBV7-6,.,18,TRBD1,TGTGCCAGCAGCCCGACCCCCGGGACAGGAACTGGGGCCAACGTCCTGACTTTC,CASSPTPGTGTGANVLTF
TRBJ2-7,TRBV13,few,14,.,TGTGCCAGCAGCTTAGGCTCGGGATCCTACGAGCAGTACTTC,CASSLGSGSYEQYF
TRBJ1-3,TRBV4-2,.,16,.,TGTGCCAGCAGCCAAGGAGATGTACCTAGCAGGAACACCATATATTTT,CASSQGDVPSRNTIYF
TRBJ1-2,TRBV14,.,14,.,TGTGCCAGCAGCCAAGTTACACAGGGAGGGGGCTACACCTTC,CASSQVTQGGGYTF
TRBJ1-2,TRBV27,.,14,.,TGTGCCAGCAGTCGCACAGGGTACAACTATGGCTACACCTTC,CASSRTGYNYGYTF
TRBJ2-7,TRBV6-1,.,13,.,TGTGCCAGCAGTGAAACAGGGAATCGGGAGCAGTACTTC,CASSETGNREQYF
TRBJ2-1,TRBV10-3,once,14,.,TGTGCCATCAGGGGGGACTGGTCTGGCGATGAGCAGTTCTTC,CAIRGDWSGDEQFF